A single sample is the source of the 5 T cell receptor beta chains below, sequenced in a study of cytomegalovirus exposure and HLA in healthy donors. PCR involved 60 Vbeta and 13 Jbeta primers. The repertoire was sequenced with immunoSEQ multiplex PCR; TCRdb's copy has only in-frame clones and lacks some. Among around 120,000 clones listed, about 80% were seen once. The material sequenced was PBMCs. These receptors all come from a female donor in good health and CMV-seropositive.

The chain uses TRBV6-1 and TRBJ2-5, with TRBD1 matching 7 bases. V was clipped by 8 bases and J by 0 bases; unmatched bases: 6. Looked up from germline, CDR1 is MNHNS and CDR2 is SASEGT. The CDR3 has 14 amino acids. As DNA, the CDR3 is TGTGCCAGCGGAGACGACAGGGACCAAGAGACCCAGTACTTC. Residues: CASGDDRDQETQYF.

This clone was observed a handful of times. This chain links TRBV5-4 with TRBJ2-1; perhaps TRBD1 as D (6 bases). Germline assignment: CDR1 SGHNT and CDR2 YYREEE (reference sequence). V dropped 4 bases and J dropped 6 bases, with 8 bases sitting between them. The CDR3 is made up of 12 amino acids. The CDR3 DNA reads TGTGCCAGCAGCGTGGACAGCAATGAGCAGTTCTTC. It specifies CASSVDSNEQFF.

This chain uses TRBV28 with TRBJ1-4, with a weak D call TRBD1 (6 bases). V was trimmed by 2 bases and J by 8 bases, leaving 12 bases between them. The germline V gene has CDR1 MDHEN and CDR2 SYDVKM. The CDR3 extends over 14 amino acids. This chain's CDR3 is CASSLAGAVEKLFF. Here the CDR3 DNA reads TGTGCCAGCAGTTTAGCGGGGGCTGTCGAAAAACTGTTTTTT.

The rearrangement joins TRBV5-1 to TRBJ2-3, with D perhaps matching TRBD1 (5 bases). Germline V gene sequence: CDR1 SGHRS, CDR2 YFSETQ. With 1 base removed from V and 5 bases from J, the gap between germline ends came to 14 bases. CDR3 length equals 15 residues. CDR3 nucleotide sequence: TGCGCCAGCAGCTTGTTGGCCAGGGCGGTAGATACGCAGTATTTT. Protein product: CASSLLARAVDTQYF.

This clone was seen a few times. The V and J genes are TRBV6-5 and TRBJ1-2; 8 bases map to TRBD1. From germline, CDR1 is MNHEY and CDR2 SVGAGI. This CDR3 is 14 amino acids long. After removal of 6 bases from V and 8 bases from J, the junction contained 11 bases not matched to a gene. DNA for the CDR3: TGTGCCAGCAGCCTATCATCAGGGGGCTGGGGCTACACCTTC. It specifies CASSLSSGGWGYTF.